Shown below are 25 T cell receptor beta chains from a single sample sequenced in a study of T cells in Graves' hyperthyroidism and ophthalmopathy (dated by TCRdb to about 2019). Libraries were constructed by multiplex PCR. Sequencing used an Illumina HiSeq 2000. The TCR beta CDR3 regions were amplified from the RNA transcripts. The first round of RT-PCR for the TCR CDR3 was performed with the HTBI primer set and the Qiagen OneStep RT-PCR kit. TCRdb trimmed public reads at Q25 via fastp, called clones via MiXCR and kept in-frame beta chains. Every entry covers one CDR3 protein and lists the most common genes and DNA from its rows. The sample profile shows 96,000 or so distinct CDR3 sequences; approximately 56% of them were found once. 25% to 30% of the sample is in the top ten clones. Sample: blood. The receptor set was obtained from a woman aged 40 to 50 with Graves' hyperthyroidism.

This clonotype is labeled medium-sized (0.01 to 0.1%). The chain couples TRBV15 to TRBJ2-5, with 7 bases identical to TRBD2. V lost 1 base to trimming and J lost 4 bases; unmatched junction nucleotides: 6. Germline V lookup: CDR1 LNHNV, CDR2 YYDKDF (reference sequence). This CDR3 spans 15 amino acids. For the CDR3, the DNA is TGTGCCACCAGCAGAGTGGGGGGGAGGGGAGAGACCCAGTACTTC. As protein: CATSRVGGRGETQYF. Supplemented by reference TRBV15 and TRBJ2-5, the full variable domain reads DAMVIQNPRYQVTQFGKPVTLSCSQTLNHNVMYWYQQKSSQAPKLLFHYYDKDFNNEADTPDNFQSRRPNTSFCFLDIRSPGLGDTAMYLCATSRVGGRGETQYFGPGTRLLVL.

Notes on this clonotype: A read error may account for a junction end that differs from germline. The V and J genes are TRBV7-2 and TRBJ2-2, with 9 bases fitting TRBD2. From germline, CDR1 is SGHTA and CDR2 FQGNSA. This CDR3 spans 15 amino acids. This chain's CDR3 is CASSPRASGTGKLFF. CDR3 nucleotide sequence: TGCGCCAGCAGCCCCCGGGCTAGCGGGACCGGGAAGCTGTTTTTT.

This clonotype turned up a few times. J is TRBJ2-3 and V is TRBV5-1; TRBD2 matches at 9 bases. This CDR3 has 14 residues. In germline, CDR1 is SGHRS, CDR2 YFSETQ. V lost 7 bases and J lost 2; bases outside the gene matches: 5. The CDR3 nucleotides are TGCGCCAGCCAGGGACTAGCATTCACAGATACGCAGTATTTT. Protein sequence: CASQGLAFTDTQYF.

The genes are TRBV20-1 and TRBJ2-5, with 8 bases fitting TRBD2. Germline V gene sequence: CDR1 DFQATT, CDR2 SNEGSKA (reference sequence). Losses at the gene ends were 8 bases for V and 5 bases for J; bases not matched to a gene: 4. The length of the CDR3 is 11 residues. CDR3 in amino acids: CSQERGETQYF. CDR3 nucleotides: TGCAGTCAGGAGCGGGGGGAGACCCAGTACTTC.

This clonotype was observed at least ten times. The chain has TRBV10-2 and TRBJ2-5; D is unclear. This CDR3 contains 13 residues. Trimming took 4 bases from V and 1 from J, leaving 7 bases between them. Germline V CDR1 and CDR2: WSHSY, SAAADI. The CDR3: CASSGQVQETQYF. CDR3 nucleotides: TGCGCCAGCAGTGGGCAGGTCCAAGAGACCCAGTACTTC.

The chain couples TRBV5-4 to TRBJ2-7; 7 positions match TRBD1. Germline-derived CDR1 and CDR2 are SGHNT and YYREEE (reference sequence). This CDR3 contains 13 residues. The trim removed 8 bases at V and 6 bases at J, leaving 11 bases unmatched. This CDR3 reads CASSTGQVGEQYF. In DNA, the CDR3 is TGTGCCAGTAGTACCGGACAGGTAGGCGAGCAGTACTTC.

This clonotype was counted at least ten times. The CDR3 DNA follows: TGTGCCAGTAGTCCCCGGGGTTGGGGCAACTATGGCTACACCTTC. This codes for CASSPRGWGNYGYTF. The chain is built from TRBV19 and TRBJ1-2; tentative D call: TRBD1 (5 bases). In germline, CDR1 is LNHDA, CDR2 SQIVND (reference sequence). V was trimmed by 5 bases and J by 2 bases, leaving 15 bases between them. The CDR3 length is 15 residues.

This chain uses TRBV29-1 with TRBJ2-5, with D possibly being TRBD2 (6 bases). Germline V gene data show CDR1 as SQVTM and CDR2 as ANQGSEA. The CDR3 is 12 residues long. With 4 bases removed from V and 5 bases from J, the gap between germline ends came to 11 bases. The CDR3 spells CSVVEGAETQYF. As DNA, the CDR3 is TGCAGCGTTGTGGAGGGAGCGGAGACCCAGTACTTC.

This clonotype was counted a single time. The chain employs TRBV29-1 and TRBJ2-5, with D perhaps being TRBD1 or TRBD2 (5 bases each). The CDR3 extends over 13 amino acids. Germline CDR1 reads SQVTM; CDR2 reads ANQGSEA. Trimming stripped 8 bases from V and 5 bases from J, with 18 bases between. The CDR3 nucleotides are TGCAGCTCCAAAGAGCAGGGAGCTGAGACCCAGTACTTC. Its protein product is CSSKEQGAETQYF.

This clonotype showed up just a few times. This rearrangement joins TRBV5-5 to TRBJ2-7; the match to TRBD1 covers 10 bases. V lost 4 bases to trimming and J lost 3 bases; unmatched junction nucleotides: 4. Germline V gives CDR1 SGHKS, CDR2 YYEKEE (reference sequence). The CDR3 loop spans 14 amino acids. The CDR3 DNA reads as TGTGCCAGCAGCACCCGGACAGGGGGCTACGAGCAGTACTTC. This codes for CASSTRTGGYEQYF.

The chain links TRBV6-5 to TRBJ2-5, with a weak D call TRBD1 (6 bases). This CDR3 has 14 amino acids. V lost 5 bases to trimming and J lost 5 bases, with 15 bases between them. The germline gives CDR1 MNHEY, CDR2 SVGAGI. This CDR3 reads CASSDTWTAETQYF. DNA for the CDR3: TGTGCCAGCAGTGACACGTGGACAGCGGAGACCCAGTACTTC.

This chain links TRBV10-3 with TRBJ2-5; 8 nucleotides match TRBD1. J was trimmed by 0 bases and V by 10 bases; bases with no gene match: 7. The CDR3 contains 14 residues. CDR1 and CDR2 (germline): ENHRY, SYGVKD. The CDR3 region has the DNA TGTGCCAGCATACGGGACAGGTACCAAGAGACCCAGTACTTC. Translating it yields CASIRDRYQETQYF.

In regard to this clonotype: The CDR3 ends on some other residue instead of the conserved phenylalanine or tryptophan, so this is likely a read error. No DNA is shown, since the ends of the CDR3 on it are uncertain; the CDR3 is the one TCRdb lists. The V gene is TRBV15, the J gene TRBJ2-5; the table's TRBD1 call for D was not verified on the DNA. Counting both end residues, the CDR3 totals 13 amino acids. The germline V gene has CDR1 LNHNV and CDR2 YYDKDF (reference sequence). The CDR3 protein is CASSMVGRETQHL.

This clonotype was counted many times. V and J are TRBV7-2 and TRBJ1-3; D possibly corresponds to TRBD1 (5 bases). Germline CDR1 and CDR2: SGHTA and FQGNSA. V lost 1 base, J lost 2 bases, and 6 bases lay in between. The CDR3 totals 14 residues. CDR3 sequence (DNA): TGTGCCAGCAGCTTAGGGGGGGCTGGAAACACCATATATTTT. Protein product: CASSLGGAGNTIYF. The full variable domain, rest sourced from reference TRBV7-2 and TRBJ1-3, is GAGVSQSPSNKVTEKGKDVELRCDPISGHTALYWYRQSLGQGLEFLIYFQGNSAPDKSGLPSDRFSAERTGGSVSTLTIQRTQQEDSAVYLCASSLGGAGNTIYFGEGSWLTVV.

This clonotype has at least ten counts. The chain recombines TRBV29-1 with TRBJ2-7, with D unclear. The CDR3 runs to 12 residues. V shed 0 bases and J shed 3 bases, with 6 bases lying between them. Per the germline V gene, CDR1 is SQVTM and CDR2 is ANQGSEA. The CDR3 region is CSVEDNFYEQYF. The CDR3, as DNA: TGCAGCGTTGAAGATAACTTCTACGAGCAGTACTTC.

As for this clonotype: Likely a read error: the CDR3 ends without its conserved phenylalanine or tryptophan. The chain is built from TRBV2 and TRBJ2-2; TRBD2 might be the D (5 bases). The CDR3 has 15 amino acids. Between the trimmed V and J ends, which lost 5 bases and 1 base, there was a span of 11 bases. In germline, CDR1 is SNHLY, CDR2 FYNNEI. The CDR3 loop reads CASSYGEGNTGELFL. The CDR3 DNA reads TGTGCCAGCAGTTACGGCGAGGGGAACACCGGGGAGCTGTTTCTT.

In this sample, this clonotype turned up once. Given a much more abundant clone one base away, this may be a read error. The J gene is TRBJ2-5, the V gene TRBV5-1; 10 nucleotides agree with TRBD2. Trimming at V came to 1 base and at J to 4 bases, leaving 10 bases not matched to a gene. CDR1 is SGHRS and CDR2 is YFSETQ in the germline V gene. This CDR3 is 17 amino acids long. The CDR3 sequence: CASSLFLAGERGETQYF. The CDR3 DNA sequence: TGCGCCAGCAGCTTGTTTCTAGCGGGAGAAAGGGGAGAGACCCAGTACTTC. Full variable domain (missing parts from reference TRBV5-1 and TRBJ2-5): KAGVTQTPRYLIKTRGQQVTLSCSPISGHRSVSWYQQTPGQGLQFLFEYFSETQRNKGNFPGRFSGRQFSNSRSEMNVSTLELGDSALYLCASSLFLAGERGETQYFGPGTRLLVL.

This clonotype was counted at least ten times. V and J are TRBV25-1 and TRBJ2-3; D is unresolved. This CDR3 spans 13 amino acids. Germline V gene data show CDR1 as MGHDK and CDR2 as SYGVNS. Trimming shortened V by 4 bases and J by 1 base, and 6 bases separated the two germline ends. The CDR3: CASSGPGTDTQYF. CDR3 nucleotides: TGTGCCAGCAGTGGGCCTGGCACAGATACGCAGTATTTT.

At least ten counts were recorded for this clonotype. This chain joins TRBV19 and TRBJ2-6; 7 bases line up with TRBD1. The CDR3 has 19 amino acids. Germline V gene data show CDR1 as LNHDA and CDR2 as SQIVND (reference sequence). V gave up 5 bases and J gave up 1 base; unmatched junction bases: 14. DNA of the CDR3: TGTGCCAGTAGTCTGGACAGGTCAACATACCCTTCTGGGGCCAACGTCCTGACTTTC. Amino acid sequence: CASSLDRSTYPSGANVLTF.

In this sample, this clonotype turned up a few times. This chain joins TRBV7-8 and TRBJ2-5, with 8 bases aligning to TRBD2. With 4 bases clipped from V and 5 bases from J, the junction kept 0 bases outside the gene matches. The CDR3 has 12 residues. Germline loops: CDR1 SGHVS, CDR2 FQNEAQ. CDR3 in amino acids: CASSSGGETQYF. As DNA, the CDR3 is TGTGCCAGCAGCTCGGGGGGGGAGACCCAGTACTTC.

The gene calls are TRBV25-1 and TRBJ2-7; 11 positions match TRBD1. CDR3 length: 15 amino acids. V shed 4 bases, J shed 4 bases, and the junction held 6 bases outside the gene matches. The germline CDR1 and CDR2 sequences are MGHDK and SYGVNS. This chain's CDR3 is CASSAPGQGGYEQYF. The CDR3 bases are TGTGCCAGCAGTGCGCCGGGACAGGGGGGGTACGAGCAGTACTTC.

Worth noting for this clonotype: Since no conserved phenylalanine or tryptophan closes the CDR3, a read error is the likely cause. J is TRBJ2-5 and V is TRBV7-9; the match to TRBD1 covers 7 bases. Germline CDR1 reads SEHNR; CDR2 reads FQNEAQ (reference sequence). V dropped 5 bases and J dropped 5; count of bases not matched to a gene: 8. The CDR3 contains 14 residues. CDR3 protein: CASSPGQALETQYS. The CDR3 DNA sequence: TGTGCCAGCAGCCCCGGACAGGCCCTTGAGACCCAGTACTCC.

CDR3 bases: TGCGCCAGCAGTGAGCCGACTAGCGGGAGTTACGAGCAGTACTTC. Translating gives CASSEPTSGSYEQYF. The gene calls are TRBV10-2 and TRBJ2-7; 12 positions agree with TRBD2. The germline V gene has CDR1 WSHSY and CDR2 SAAADI. Unmatched junction bases numbered 3, after V lost 2 bases and J lost 4 bases. The CDR3 length is 15 residues.

This clonotype was seen once. The gene calls are TRBV15 and TRBJ1-6; 8 nucleotides agree with TRBD1. With 3 bases clipped from V and 6 bases from J, the junction kept 4 bases outside the gene matches. The germline gives CDR1 LNHNV, CDR2 YYDKDF (reference sequence). CDR3 length: 15 amino acids. The CDR3 is CATSSLGQGNSPLHF. For the CDR3, the DNA is TGTGCCACCAGCAGCCTCGGACAGGGTAATTCACCCCTCCACTTT.

The chain combines TRBV10-3 with TRBJ1-5; no definite D call. The CDR3 is 14 residues long. The germline V gene has CDR1 ENHRY and CDR2 SYGVKD. V was trimmed by 4 bases and J by 8 bases, leaving 15 bases between them. The CDR3 nucleotides read TGTGCCATCAGTGCACATGGTTCAAGGGAGCCCCAGCATTTT. Its translation: CAISAHGSREPQHF.